This T cell receptor (beta chain) is from a study of T cell changes during pregnancy in multiple sclerosis. Libraries were prepared by immunoSEQ multiplex PCR; TCRdb keeps only in-frame clonotypes and omits some of them. Of more than 35,000 clones listed, 85% to 95% are singletons. This CDR3 region has 14 residues. Germline V gives CDR1 LNHDA, CDR2 SQIVND (reference sequence). Trimming pared 4 bases from V and 2 bases from J, leaving 11 bases between. Sequencing used CD4+ T cells from peripheral blood mononuclear cells, obtained in the third trimester of pregnancy. The origin of this receptor is a female donor in good health, enrolled as a control in a pregnancy study. The rearrangement uses TRBV19 and TRBJ1-1; a possible D gene is TRBD1 (5 bases). The CDR3 DNA follows: TGTGCCAGTAGTACCCTTGGGGCCAACACTGAAGCTTTCTTT. The encoded protein is CASSTLGANTEAFF.